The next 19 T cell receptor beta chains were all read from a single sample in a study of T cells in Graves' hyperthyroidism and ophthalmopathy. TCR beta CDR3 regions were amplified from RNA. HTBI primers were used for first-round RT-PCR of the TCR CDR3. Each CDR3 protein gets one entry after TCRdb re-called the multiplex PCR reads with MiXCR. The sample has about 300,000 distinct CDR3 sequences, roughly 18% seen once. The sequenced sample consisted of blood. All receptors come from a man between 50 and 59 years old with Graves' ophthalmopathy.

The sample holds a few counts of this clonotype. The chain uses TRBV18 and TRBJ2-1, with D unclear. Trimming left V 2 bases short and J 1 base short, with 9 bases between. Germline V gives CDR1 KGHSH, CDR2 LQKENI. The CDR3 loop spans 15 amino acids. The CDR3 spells CASSPIGSSYNEQFF. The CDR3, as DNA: TGTGCCAGCTCACCAATCGGTTCTTCCTACAATGAGCAGTTCTTC.

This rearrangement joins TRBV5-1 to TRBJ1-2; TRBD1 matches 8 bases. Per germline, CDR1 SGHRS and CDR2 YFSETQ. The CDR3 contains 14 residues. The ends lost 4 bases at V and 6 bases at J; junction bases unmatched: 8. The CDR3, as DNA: TGCGCCAGCAGCCCCCCGGGACAGGATAATGGCTACACCTTC. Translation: CASSPPGQDNGYTF.

Here the CDR3 reads CASGRVADTQYF. The CDR3 DNA follows: TGCGCCAGCGGGAGGGTAGCAGATACGCAGTATTTT. The rearrangement uses TRBV10-2 and TRBJ2-3; 7 bases fit TRBD2. Germline-derived CDR1 and CDR2 are WSHSY and SAAADI. Losses at the gene ends were 8 bases for V and 4 bases for J; bases not matched to a gene: 3. The length of the CDR3 is 12 residues.

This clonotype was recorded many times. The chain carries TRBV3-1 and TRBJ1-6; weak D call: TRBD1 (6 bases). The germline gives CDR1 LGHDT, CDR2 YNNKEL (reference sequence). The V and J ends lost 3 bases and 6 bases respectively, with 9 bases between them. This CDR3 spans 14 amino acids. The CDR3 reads CASSQGHPNSPLHF. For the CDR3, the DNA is TGTGCCAGCAGCCAGGGACACCCTAATTCACCCCTCCACTTT.

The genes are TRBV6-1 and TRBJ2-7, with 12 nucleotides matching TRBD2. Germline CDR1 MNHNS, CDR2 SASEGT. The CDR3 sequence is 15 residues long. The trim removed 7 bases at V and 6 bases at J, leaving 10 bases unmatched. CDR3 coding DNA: TGTGCCAGCATGGCCTTAGGACTAGCGGGGATCGAGCAGTACTTC. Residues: CASMALGLAGIEQYF.

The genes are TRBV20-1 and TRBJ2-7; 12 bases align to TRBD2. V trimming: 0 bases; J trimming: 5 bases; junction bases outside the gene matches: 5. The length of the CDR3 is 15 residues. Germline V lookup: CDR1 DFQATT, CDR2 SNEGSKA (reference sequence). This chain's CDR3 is CSARDGLAGHDEQYF. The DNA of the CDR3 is TGCAGTGCTAGAGATGGACTAGCGGGACACGACGAGCAGTACTTC.

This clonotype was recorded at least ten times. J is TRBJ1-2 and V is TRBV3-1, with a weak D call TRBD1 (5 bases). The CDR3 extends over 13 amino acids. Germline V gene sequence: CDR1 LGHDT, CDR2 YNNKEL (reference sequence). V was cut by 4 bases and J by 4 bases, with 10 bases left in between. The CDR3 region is CASSPTGPYGYTF. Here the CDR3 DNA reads TGTGCCAGCAGCCCTACAGGTCCCTATGGCTACACCTTC.

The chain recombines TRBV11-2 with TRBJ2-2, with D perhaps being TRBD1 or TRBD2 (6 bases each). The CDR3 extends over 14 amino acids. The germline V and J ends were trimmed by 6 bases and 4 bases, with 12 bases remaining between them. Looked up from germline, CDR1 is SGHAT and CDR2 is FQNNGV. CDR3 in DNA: TGTGCCAGCAGTAGGGGGGTTGGCACCGGGGAGCTGTTTTTT. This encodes CASSRGVGTGELFF.

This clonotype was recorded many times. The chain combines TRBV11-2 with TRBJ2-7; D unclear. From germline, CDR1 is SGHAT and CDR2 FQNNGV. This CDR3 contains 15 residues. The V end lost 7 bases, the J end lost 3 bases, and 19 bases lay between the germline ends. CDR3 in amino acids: CASTYAANLFYEQYF. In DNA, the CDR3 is TGTGCCAGCACCTACGCCGCAAACTTATTCTACGAGCAGTACTTC.

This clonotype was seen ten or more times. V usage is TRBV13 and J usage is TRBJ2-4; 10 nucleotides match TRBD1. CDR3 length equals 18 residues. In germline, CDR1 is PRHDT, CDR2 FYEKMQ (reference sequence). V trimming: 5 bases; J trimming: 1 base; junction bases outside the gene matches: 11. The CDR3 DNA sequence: TGTGCCAGCAGCCCTGGGACAGGGGAGAATCTGGCCAAAAACATTCAGTACTTC. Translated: CASSPGTGENLAKNIQYF.

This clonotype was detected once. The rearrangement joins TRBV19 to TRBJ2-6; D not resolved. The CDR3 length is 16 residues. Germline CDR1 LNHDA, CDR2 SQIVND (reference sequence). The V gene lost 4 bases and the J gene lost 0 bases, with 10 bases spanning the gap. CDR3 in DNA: TGTGCCAGTAGTAGGTCCGGGTCCTCTGGGGCCAACGTCCTGACTTTC. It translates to CASSRSGSSGANVLTF.

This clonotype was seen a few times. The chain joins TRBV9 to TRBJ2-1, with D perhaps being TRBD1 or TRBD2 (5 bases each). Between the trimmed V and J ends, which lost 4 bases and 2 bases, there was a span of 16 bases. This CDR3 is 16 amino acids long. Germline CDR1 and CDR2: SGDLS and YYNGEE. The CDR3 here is CASSPEGSPTYNEQFF. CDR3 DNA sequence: TGTGCCAGCAGCCCAGAGGGGAGCCCTACCTACAATGAGCAGTTCTTC.

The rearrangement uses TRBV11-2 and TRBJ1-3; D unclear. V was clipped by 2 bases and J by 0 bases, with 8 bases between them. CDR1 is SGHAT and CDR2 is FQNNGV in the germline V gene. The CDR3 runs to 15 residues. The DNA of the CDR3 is TGTGCCAGCAGCTTAACAGAAAGCTCTGGAAACACCATATATTTT. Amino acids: CASSLTESSGNTIYF.

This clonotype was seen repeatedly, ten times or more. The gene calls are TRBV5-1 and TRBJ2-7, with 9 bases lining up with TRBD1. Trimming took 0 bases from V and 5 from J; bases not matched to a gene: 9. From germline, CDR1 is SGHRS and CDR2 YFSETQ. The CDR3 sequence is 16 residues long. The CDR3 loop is CASSLGPGQGRNEQYF. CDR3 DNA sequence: TGCGCCAGCAGCTTGGGCCCGGGACAGGGTCGAAACGAGCAGTACTTC.

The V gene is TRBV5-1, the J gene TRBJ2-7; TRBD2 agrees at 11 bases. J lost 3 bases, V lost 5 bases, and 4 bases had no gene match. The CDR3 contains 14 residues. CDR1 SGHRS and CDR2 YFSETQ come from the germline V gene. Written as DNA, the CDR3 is TGCGCCAGCAGTACTAGCGGGGGAAACTACGAGCAGTACTTC. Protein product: CASSTSGGNYEQYF.

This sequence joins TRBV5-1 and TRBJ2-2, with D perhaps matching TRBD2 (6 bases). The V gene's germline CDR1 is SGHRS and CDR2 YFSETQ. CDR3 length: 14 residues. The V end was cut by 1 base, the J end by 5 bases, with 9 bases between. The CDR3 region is CASSLTGATGELFF. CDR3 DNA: TGCGCCAGCAGCTTGACGGGAGCGACCGGGGAGCTGTTTTTT.

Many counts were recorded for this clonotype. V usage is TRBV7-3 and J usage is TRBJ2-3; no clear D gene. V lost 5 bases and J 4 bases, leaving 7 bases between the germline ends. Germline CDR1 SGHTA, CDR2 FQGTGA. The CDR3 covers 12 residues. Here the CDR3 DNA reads TGTGCCAGCAGCCCAAACGCAGATACGCAGTATTTT. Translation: CASSPNADTQYF.

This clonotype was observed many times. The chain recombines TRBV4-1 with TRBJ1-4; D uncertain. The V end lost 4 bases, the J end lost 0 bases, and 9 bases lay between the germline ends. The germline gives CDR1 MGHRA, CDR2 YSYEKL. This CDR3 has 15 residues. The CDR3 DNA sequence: TGCGCCAGCAGCCGAATACGTCCAACTAATGAAAAACTGTTTTTT. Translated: CASSRIRPTNEKLFF.

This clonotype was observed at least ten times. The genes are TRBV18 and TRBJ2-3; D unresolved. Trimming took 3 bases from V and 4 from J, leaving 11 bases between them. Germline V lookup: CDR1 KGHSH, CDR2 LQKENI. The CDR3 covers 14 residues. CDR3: CASSPSVRADTQYF. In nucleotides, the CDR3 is TGTGCCAGCTCACCTTCGGTGCGCGCAGATACGCAGTATTTT.